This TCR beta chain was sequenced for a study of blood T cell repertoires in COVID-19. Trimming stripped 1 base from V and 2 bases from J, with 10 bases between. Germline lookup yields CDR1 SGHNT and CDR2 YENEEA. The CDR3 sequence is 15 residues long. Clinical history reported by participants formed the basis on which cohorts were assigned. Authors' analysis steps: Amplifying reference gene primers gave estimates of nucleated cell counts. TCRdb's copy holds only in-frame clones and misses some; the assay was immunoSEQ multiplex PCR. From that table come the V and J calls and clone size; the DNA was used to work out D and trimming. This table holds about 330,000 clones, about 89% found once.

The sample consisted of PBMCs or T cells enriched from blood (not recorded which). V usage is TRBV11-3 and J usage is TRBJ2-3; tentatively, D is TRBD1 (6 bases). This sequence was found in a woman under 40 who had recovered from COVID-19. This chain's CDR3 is CASSLAQGDTDTQYF. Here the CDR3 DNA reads TGTGCCAGCAGCTTAGCACAGGGAGACACAGATACGCAGTATTTT.